A selection of T cell receptor beta chains follows, all from one sample in a study of T cells expressing NK-cell markers. TCRdb derives one entry per CDR3 protein from the 5' RACE reads, leaving out DNA. Here the sample table reports 400,000 to 550,000 distinct CDR3 sequences. Sequencing used blood T cells: a sorted CD56 or NKG2C T cell subset, CD4+ or CD8+ T cells, or bulk PBMC T cells (not recorded which). These receptors all stem from a woman aged 18-70 years in good health. Both conserved end residues are part of each CDR3.

j_call v_call cdr3_aa
TRBJ1-5 TRBV10-2 CASSYFSSDQPQHF
TRBJ2-3 TRBV29-1 CSVEGVGPFADTQYF
TRBJ2-1 TRBV19 CASSIGAGEVNEQFF
TRBJ2-1 TRBV7-9 CASSSRVFSDREPEQFF
TRBJ1-6 TRBV28 CASSESSYNSPLHF
TRBJ2-5 TRBV27 CASSFVGRGLETQYF
TRBJ2-5 TRBV7-2 CASTTASSLTQYF
TRBJ2-3 TRBV10-3 CAIRDVKGLADTDTQYF
TRBJ2-3 TRBV10-3 CAISATGPSTDTQYF
TRBJ2-7 TRBV20-1 CSARDQRVTVYEQYF
TRBJ2-3 TRBV30 CAWSLHGDTQYF
TRBJ2-5 TRBV7-9 CASSRGAGARETQYF